The table lists the clone carrying this T cell receptor beta chain with a few counts. The antigen remains undetermined. This sample is part of a study of T-cell reconstitution after alpha-beta-depleted transplantation in children. General observations from the study: About two months after transplant, alpha-beta T cells reportedly came from several hundred expanded graft clones. The origin of high day-60 TCRbeta diversity in some patients lay in surviving recipient T cells and thymic progenitors. The main origin of T-cell counts and diversity one year after transplant was newly produced T cells.

During its preparation, the TCRbeta library received unique molecular identifiers. Each CDR3 protein gets one entry after TCRdb re-called the PCR reads with MiXCR. The sample includes about 540,000 distinct CDR3 sequences, 25% to 30% of them seen just once. V was trimmed by 3 bases and J by 7 bases, leaving 13 bases between them. Germline assignment: CDR1 SGHTA and CDR2 FQGNSA. The CDR3 spans 14 residues. This rearrangement joins TRBV7-2 to TRBJ2-1; TRBD2 might be the D (6 bases). The source is a boy younger than two with Wiskott-Aldrich syndrome, due to receive a stem cell transplant. The sequences come from PBMCs, collected before TCRalphabeta/CD19-depleted stem cell transplant. CDR3 nucleotides: TGTGCCAGCAGCTTGTGGGAGGTTGAAAATGAGCAGTTCTTC. It specifies CASSLWEVENEQFF.